This TCR beta chain was documented in a study of CD8 T cells in Susac syndrome. As regards this clonotype: What it binds is not known.

RNA, at roughly 0.5 to 1 ug, was reverse transcribed with random hexamers. Via MiXCR, TCRdb re-called the immunoSEQ multiplex PCR reads, giving one row per CDR3 protein. In the table there are roughly 150,000 distinct CDR3 sequences, 94% of which are singletons. Notes on the study in general: The study's TCR sequencing and HLA analysis drew on a certain number of individuals. That number was acknowledged as relatively small.

The CDR3 has 13 amino acids. From germline, CDR1 is DFQATT and CDR2 SNEGSKA (reference sequence). J was trimmed by 7 bases and V by 7 bases; bases with no gene match: 10. The CD8+ and CD4+ T cells were isolated magnetically using a negative isolation approach, whereas the TEMRA cells were enriched by FACS. The source material was CD8+ T cells from PBMCs. This chain uses TRBV20-1 with TRBJ2-7; 10 bases match TRBD2. The receptor comes from a human donor with multiple sclerosis. CDR3 loop: CSVSSGGPLEQYF. The DNA of the CDR3 is TGCAGTGTGTCTAGCGGGGGACCCTTGGAGCAGTACTTC.